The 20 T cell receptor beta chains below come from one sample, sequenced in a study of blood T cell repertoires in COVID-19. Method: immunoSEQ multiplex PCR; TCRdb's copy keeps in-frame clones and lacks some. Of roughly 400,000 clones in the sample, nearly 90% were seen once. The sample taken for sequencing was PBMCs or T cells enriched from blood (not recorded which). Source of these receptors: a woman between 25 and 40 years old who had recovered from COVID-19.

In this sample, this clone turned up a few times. DNA of the CDR3: TGTGCCAGCTCACAGGACAGACTACAGAACACTGAAGCTTTCTTT. It translates to CASSQDRLQNTEAFF. The chain links TRBV18 to TRBJ1-1; D possibly corresponds to TRBD1 (6 bases). The CDR3 extends over 15 amino acids. Germline values: CDR1 KGHSH, CDR2 LQKENI. Trimming took 4 bases from V and 1 from J, leaving 13 bases between them.

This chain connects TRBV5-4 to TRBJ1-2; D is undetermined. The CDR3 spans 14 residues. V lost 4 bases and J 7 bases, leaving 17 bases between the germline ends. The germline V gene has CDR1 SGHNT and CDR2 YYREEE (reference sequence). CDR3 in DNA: TGTGCCAGCAGCCGCGATAACGCGGTTCCTGGCTACACCTTC. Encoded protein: CASSRDNAVPGYTF. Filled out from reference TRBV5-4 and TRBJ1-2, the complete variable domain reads ETGVTQSPTHLIKTRGQQVTLRCSSQSGHNTVSWYQQALGQGPQFIFQYYREEENGRGNFPPRFSGLQFPNYSSELNVNALELDDSALYLCASSRDNAVPGYTFGSGTRLTVV.

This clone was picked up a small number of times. CDR3 protein: CASSYSDWTGPTEAFF. The DNA of the CDR3 is TGTGCCAGCAGTTACTCGGATTGGACAGGACCCACTGAAGCTTTCTTT. V is TRBV6-5 and J is TRBJ1-1; TRBD1 matches 7 bases. Germline CDR1 MNHEY, CDR2 SVGAGI. This CDR3 region has 16 residues. Germline trimming cut 0 bases from V and 4 bases from J; bases unmatched to any gene: 8.

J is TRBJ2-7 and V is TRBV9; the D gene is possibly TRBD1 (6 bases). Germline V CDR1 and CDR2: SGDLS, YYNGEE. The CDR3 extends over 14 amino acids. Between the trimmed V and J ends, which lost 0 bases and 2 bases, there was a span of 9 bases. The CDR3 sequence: CASSVDQGPYEQYF. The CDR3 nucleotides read TGTGCCAGCAGCGTAGACCAGGGGCCCTACGAGCAGTACTTC.

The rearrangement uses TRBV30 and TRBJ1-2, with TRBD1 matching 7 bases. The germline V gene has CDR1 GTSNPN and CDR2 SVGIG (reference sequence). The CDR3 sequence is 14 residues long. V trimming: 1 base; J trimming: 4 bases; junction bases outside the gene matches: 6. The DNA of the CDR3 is TGTGCCTGGAGTGCCCTAGGGGGCCTCTATGGCTACACCTTC. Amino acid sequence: CAWSALGGLYGYTF.

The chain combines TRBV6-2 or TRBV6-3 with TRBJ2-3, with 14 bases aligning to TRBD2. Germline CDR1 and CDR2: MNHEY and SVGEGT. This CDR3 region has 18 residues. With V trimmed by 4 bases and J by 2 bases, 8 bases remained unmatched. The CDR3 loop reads CASSSGTSGGEATDTQYF. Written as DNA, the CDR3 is TGTGCCAGCAGTTCCGGGACTAGCGGGGGTGAAGCCACAGATACGCAGTATTTT.

The CDR3, as DNA: TGTGCCAGCAGACGAGTAGGGGGCGACTATGGCTACACCTTC. The encoded protein is CASRRVGGDYGYTF. V and J are TRBV7-2 and TRBJ1-2; 7 bases line up with TRBD1. CDR3 length equals 14 residues. The ends lost 6 bases at V and 3 bases at J; junction bases unmatched: 7. CDR1 is SGHTA, CDR2 FQGNSA, per germline.

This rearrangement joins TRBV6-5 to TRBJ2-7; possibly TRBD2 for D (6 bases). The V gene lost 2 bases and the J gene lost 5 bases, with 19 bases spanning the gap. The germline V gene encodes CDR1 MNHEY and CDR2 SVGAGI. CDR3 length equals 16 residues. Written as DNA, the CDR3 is TGTGCCAGCAGTTACGGGATTTTGGCCAGGGAGGACGAGCAGTACTTC. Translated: CASSYGILAREDEQYF.

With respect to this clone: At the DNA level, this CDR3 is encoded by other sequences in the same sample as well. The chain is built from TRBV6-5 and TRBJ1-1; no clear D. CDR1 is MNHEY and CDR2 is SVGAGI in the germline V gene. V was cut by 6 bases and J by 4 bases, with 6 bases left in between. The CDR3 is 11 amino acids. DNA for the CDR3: TGTGCCAGCAGCAGAGGCACTGAAGCTTTCTTT. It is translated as CASSRGTEAFF.

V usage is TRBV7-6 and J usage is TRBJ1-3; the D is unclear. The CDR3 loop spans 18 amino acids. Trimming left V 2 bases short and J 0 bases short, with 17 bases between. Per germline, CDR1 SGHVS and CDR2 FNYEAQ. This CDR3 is CASSLTARGPNSGNTIYF. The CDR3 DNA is TGTGCCAGCAGCTTAACGGCCAGAGGGCCTAACTCTGGAAACACCATATATTTT.

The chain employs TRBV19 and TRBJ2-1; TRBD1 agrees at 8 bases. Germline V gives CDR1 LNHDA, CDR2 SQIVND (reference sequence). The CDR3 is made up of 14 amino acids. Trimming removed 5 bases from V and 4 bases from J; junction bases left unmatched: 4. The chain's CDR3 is CASSRDRRYNEQFF. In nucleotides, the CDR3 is TGTGCCAGTAGTCGGGACAGGCGATACAATGAGCAGTTCTTC.

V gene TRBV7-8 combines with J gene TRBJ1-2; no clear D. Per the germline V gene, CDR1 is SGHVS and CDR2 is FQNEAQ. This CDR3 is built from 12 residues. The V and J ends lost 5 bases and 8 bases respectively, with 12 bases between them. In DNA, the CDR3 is TGTGCCAGCAGCCACGGGATCTACGGCTACACCTTC. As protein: CASSHGIYGYTF.

The chain's CDR3 is CASSPQKTRGNEKLFF. The CDR3 region has the DNA TGCGCCAGCAGCCCCCAAAAGACCAGGGGAAATGAAAAACTGTTTTTT. The genes are TRBV4-3 and TRBJ1-4; D possibly corresponds to TRBD1 (6 bases). Germline assignment: CDR1 LGHNA and CDR2 YSLEER. The CDR3 spans 16 residues. Trimming shortened V by 4 bases and J by 5 bases, and 17 bases separated the two germline ends.

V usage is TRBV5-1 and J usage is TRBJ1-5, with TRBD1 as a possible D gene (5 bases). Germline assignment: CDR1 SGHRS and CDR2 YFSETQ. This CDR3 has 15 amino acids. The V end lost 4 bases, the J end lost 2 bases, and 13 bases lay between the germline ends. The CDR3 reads CASSLGTLGNQPQHF. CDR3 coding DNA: TGCGCCAGCAGCCTCGGGACTCTTGGCAATCAGCCCCAGCATTTT.

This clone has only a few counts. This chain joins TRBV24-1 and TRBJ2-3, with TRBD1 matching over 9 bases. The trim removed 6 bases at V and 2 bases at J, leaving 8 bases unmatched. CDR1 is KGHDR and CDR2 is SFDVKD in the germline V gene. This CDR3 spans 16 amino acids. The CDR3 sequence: CATSSGQGSFTDTQYF. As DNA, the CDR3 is TGTGCCACCAGTTCCGGACAGGGGTCCTTCACAGATACGCAGTATTTT.

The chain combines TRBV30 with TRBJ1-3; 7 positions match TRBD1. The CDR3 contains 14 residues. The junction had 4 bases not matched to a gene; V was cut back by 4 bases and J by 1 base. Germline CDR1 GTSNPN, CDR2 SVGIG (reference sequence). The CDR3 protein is CAWNRGLSGNTIYF. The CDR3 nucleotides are TGTGCCTGGAACAGGGGACTTTCTGGAAACACCATATATTTT.

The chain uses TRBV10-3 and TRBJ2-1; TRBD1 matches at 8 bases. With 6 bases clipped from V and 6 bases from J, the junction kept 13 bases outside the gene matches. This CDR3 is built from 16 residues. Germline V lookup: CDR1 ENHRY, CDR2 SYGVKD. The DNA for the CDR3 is TGTGCCATCAGGGCCGGACAGGGCCAGGGAGGCAATGAGCAGTTCTTC. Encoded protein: CAIRAGQGQGGNEQFF.

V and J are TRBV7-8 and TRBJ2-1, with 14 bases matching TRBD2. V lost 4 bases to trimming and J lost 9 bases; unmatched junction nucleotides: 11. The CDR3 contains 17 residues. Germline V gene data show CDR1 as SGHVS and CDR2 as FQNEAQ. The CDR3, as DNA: TGTGCCAGCAGCTCCCGTGGGACTAGCGGGGGAGGCGGTGAGCAGTTCTTC. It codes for CASSSRGTSGGGGEQFF.

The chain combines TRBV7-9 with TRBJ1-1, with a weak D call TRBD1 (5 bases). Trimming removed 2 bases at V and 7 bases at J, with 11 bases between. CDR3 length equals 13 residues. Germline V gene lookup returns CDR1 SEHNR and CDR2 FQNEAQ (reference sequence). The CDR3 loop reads CASSLTGTDEAFF. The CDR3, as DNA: TGTGCCAGCAGCTTAACAGGAACAGATGAAGCTTTCTTT.

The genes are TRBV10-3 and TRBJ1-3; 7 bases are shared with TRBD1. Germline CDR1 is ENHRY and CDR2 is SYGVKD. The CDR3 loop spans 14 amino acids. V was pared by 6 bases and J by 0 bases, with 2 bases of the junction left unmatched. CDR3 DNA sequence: TGTGCCATCAGAGGGACAGACTCTGGAAACACCATATATTTT. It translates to CAIRGTDSGNTIYF.